The T cell receptor (beta chain) under discussion was sequenced for a study of breast tumors, draining lymph nodes, adjacent tissues. Study-wide results and limits: Tumor and nontumor repertoires were significantly more similar in luminal-like than in basal-like breast cancer. Tumors had less TCR diversity than lymph nodes, more than nontumor tissue. Most tumor T cells seemingly derive from lymph node, then expand in tumor. Tumor T cell lymph node origin was a supported hypothesis, not proven.

This clonotype was counted many times. The antigen remains undetermined. V shed 0 bases and J shed 5 bases, with 11 bases lying between them. The CDR3 length is 14 residues. Germline V gene data show CDR1 as SGDLS and CDR2 as YYNGEE. TCRdb re-called the multiplex PCR reads through MiXCR, storing one row per CDR3 protein. The repertoire includes roughly 70,000 distinct CDR3 sequences, roughly 44% of them detected once, and over 7.5% sits in the top ten. The rearrangement links TRBV9 to TRBJ1-2, with a tentative D call TRBD1 (5 bases). Material: breast tumor tissue. This TCR was recovered from a female donor with breast cancer. Some clones in this sample may be carry-over from other donors' samples. CDR3 bases: TGTGCCAGCAGCGTAGGAGACAGTTTTTATGGCTACACCTTC. Translating it yields CASSVGDSFYGYTF.